This TCR beta chain was retrieved from a study of T cells in Graves' hyperthyroidism and ophthalmopathy. The CDR3 runs 15 residues. CDR1 KGHDR and CDR2 SFDVKD come from the germline V gene. Trimming pared 4 bases from V and 3 bases from J, leaving 11 bases between. The investigators amplified TCR beta CDR3 regions from RNA transcripts. The HTBI primer set served for first-round RT-PCR of the TCR CDR3. MiXCR, applied by TCRdb to the multiplex PCR reads, yields one record per CDR3 protein. This table holds about 410,000 distinct CDR3 sequences, roughly 14% found once. The clonotype comes from a man younger than 30 with Graves' ophthalmopathy. Sequencing was carried out using blood. The chain has TRBV24-1 and TRBJ2-2; no clear D. The DNA for the CDR3 is TGTGCCACCAGTGACACCAGACTCTACACCGGGGAGCTGTTTTTT. It specifies CATSDTRLYTGELFF.